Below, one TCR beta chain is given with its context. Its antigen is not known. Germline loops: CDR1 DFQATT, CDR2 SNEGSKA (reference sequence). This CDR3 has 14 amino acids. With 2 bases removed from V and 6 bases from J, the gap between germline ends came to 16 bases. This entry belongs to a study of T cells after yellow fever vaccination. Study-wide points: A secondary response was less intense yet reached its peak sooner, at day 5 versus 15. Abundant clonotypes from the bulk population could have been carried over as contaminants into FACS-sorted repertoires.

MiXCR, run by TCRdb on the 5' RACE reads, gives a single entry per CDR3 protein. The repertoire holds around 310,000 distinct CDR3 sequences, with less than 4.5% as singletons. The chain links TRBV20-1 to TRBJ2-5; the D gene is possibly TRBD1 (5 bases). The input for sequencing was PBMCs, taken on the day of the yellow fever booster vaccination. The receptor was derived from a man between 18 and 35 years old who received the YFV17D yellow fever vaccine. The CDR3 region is CSARRGRDRQTQYF. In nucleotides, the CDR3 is TGCAGTGCTAGACGTGGCAGGGATCGACAGACCCAGTACTTC.